One sample yielded the 11 T cell receptor beta chains listed below, sequenced in a study of blood T cell repertoires in COVID-19. Profiled with immunoSEQ multiplex PCR; TCRdb holds only in-frame clones, not every one. Of roughly 80,000 clones listed, approximately 83% were seen once; the top ten hold roughly 9%. Material: peripheral blood. The origin of the receptors is a human donor in a cohort sampled during active COVID-19.

The rearrangement joins TRBV5-5 to TRBJ1-1; D remains ambiguous. Germline V gene sequence: CDR1 SGHKS, CDR2 YYEKEE (reference sequence). V was pared by 0 bases and J by 2 bases, with 8 bases between. This CDR3 is 14 amino acids long. CDR3 sequence reads: CASSLGWANTEAFF. In DNA form, the CDR3 reads TGTGCCAGCAGCTTGGGTTGGGCCAACACTGAAGCTTTCTTT.

CDR3 in amino acids: CASSTPSPGATRQYF. Here the CDR3 DNA reads TGTGCCAGCAGTACCCCTAGCCCAGGGGCAACGAGGCAGTACTTC. The J gene is TRBJ2-7, the V gene TRBV6-5, with D perhaps matching TRBD1 (6 bases). V was trimmed by 5 bases and J by 9 bases, leaving 23 bases between them. CDR3 length: 15 amino acids. Germline CDR1 MNHEY, CDR2 SVGAGI.

V is TRBV3-1 (or the pseudogene TRBV3-2) and J is TRBJ2-7; D is unclear. Looked up from germline, CDR1 is LGHDT and CDR2 is YNNKEL (reference sequence). V shed 1 base and J shed 2 bases, with 9 bases lying between them. This CDR3 region has 14 residues. CDR3 nucleotide sequence: TGTGCCAGCAGCCAAGTTCCCGGAGCCTACGAGCAGTACTTC. This sequence encodes CASSQVPGAYEQYF.

J is TRBJ1-1 and V is TRBV18, with TRBD1 matching over 9 bases. Germline V gene lookup returns CDR1 KGHSH and CDR2 LQKENI. CDR3 size: 17 residues. V shed 3 bases and J 2 bases; nucleotides not matched to a gene: 10. The CDR3 loop is CASSPYPGQGFNTEAFF. DNA of the CDR3: TGTGCCAGCTCACCCTACCCAGGACAGGGGTTCAACACTGAAGCTTTCTTT.

The rearrangement joins TRBV19 to TRBJ2-1; the D gene is possibly TRBD2 (5 bases). The CDR3 has 14 residues. V lost 5 bases and J lost 2, with 10 bases in between. The germline V gene has CDR1 LNHDA and CDR2 SQIVND (reference sequence). The CDR3 DNA sequence: TGTGCCAGTAGTGAACTAGTCCCCTACAATGAGCAGTTCTTC. Its translation: CASSELVPYNEQFF.

V is TRBV7-2 and J is TRBJ2-5; tentative D call: TRBD1 (6 bases). The CDR3 has 14 amino acids. Germline CDR1 SGHTA, CDR2 FQGNSA. The V and J ends lost 3 bases and 3 bases respectively, with 11 bases between them. CDR3 DNA: TGTGCCAGCAGCTTCAGGTGGACAGAAGAGACCCAGTACTTC. Protein product: CASSFRWTEETQYF.

The chain has TRBV7-6 and TRBJ2-7; D possibly corresponds to TRBD2 (6 bases). The germline V gene encodes CDR1 SGHVS and CDR2 FNYEAQ. CDR3 length: 13 amino acids. V lost 3 bases and J lost 5, with 11 bases in between. The CDR3 DNA reads as TGTGCCAGCAGCTTTTCCCCGGGAGACGAGCAGTACTTC. Protein product: CASSFSPGDEQYF.

Here the CDR3 DNA reads TGTGCCACCATGTTTGCAGGGGCCTACGAGCAGTACTTC. Its translation: CATMFAGAYEQYF. The chain has TRBV6-5 and TRBJ2-7; the D gene is possibly TRBD1 (6 bases). The germline V gene encodes CDR1 MNHEY and CDR2 SVGAGI. This CDR3 is 13 amino acids long. The V and J ends lost 10 bases and 2 bases respectively, with 15 bases between them.

This chain links TRBV5-1 with TRBJ2-2; D unclear. Germline V gene sequence: CDR1 SGHRS, CDR2 YFSETQ. V gave up 0 bases and J gave up 8 bases, with 14 bases separating them. The CDR3 is 15 residues long. The CDR3 loop reads CASSLDSSASGELFF. DNA for the CDR3: TGCGCCAGCAGCTTGGATTCGAGCGCAAGTGGGGAGCTGTTTTTT.

This clone was detected only once. This chain joins TRBV29-1 and TRBJ2-3; 13 bases fit TRBD2. This CDR3 region has 13 residues. Germline values: CDR1 SQVTM, CDR2 ANQGSEA. The junction had 3 bases not matched to a gene; V was cut back by 6 bases and J by 6 bases. CDR3 coding DNA: TGCAGCGTAGGGACTAGCGGGGCGGATACGCAGTATTTT. It is translated as CSVGTSGADTQYF.

CDR3 sequence reads: CASSLAGGRSGNTIYF. The CDR3 nucleotides read TGTGCCAGCAGCTTAGCGGGGGGAAGGTCTGGAAACACCATATATTTT. The chain is built from TRBV7-9 and TRBJ1-3; D perhaps matches TRBD1 (5 bases). Trimming removed 0 bases at V and 1 base at J, with 10 bases between. The length of the CDR3 is 16 residues. Germline V gene data show CDR1 as SEHNR and CDR2 as FQNEAQ (reference sequence).